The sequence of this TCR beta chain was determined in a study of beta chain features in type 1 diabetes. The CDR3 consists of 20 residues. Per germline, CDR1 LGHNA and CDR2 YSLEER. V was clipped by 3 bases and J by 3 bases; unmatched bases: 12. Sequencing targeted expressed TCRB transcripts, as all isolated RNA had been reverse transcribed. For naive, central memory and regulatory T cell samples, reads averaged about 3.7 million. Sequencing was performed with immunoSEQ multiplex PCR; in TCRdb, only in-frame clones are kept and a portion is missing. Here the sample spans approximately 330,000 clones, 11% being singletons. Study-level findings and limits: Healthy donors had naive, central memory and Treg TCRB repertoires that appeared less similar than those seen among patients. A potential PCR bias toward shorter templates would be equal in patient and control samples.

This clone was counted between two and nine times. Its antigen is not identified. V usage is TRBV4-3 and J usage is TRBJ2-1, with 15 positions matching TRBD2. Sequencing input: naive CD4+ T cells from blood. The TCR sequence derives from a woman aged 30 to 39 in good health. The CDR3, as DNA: TGCGCCAGCAGCCACACCGGGACTAGCGGGAGGTTCTCTAACTACAATGAGCAGTTCTTC. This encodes CASSHTGTSGRFSNYNEQFF.